This T cell receptor beta chain was sequenced for a study of T cell responses to AZD1222 COVID-19 vaccine. Whole-study context: Pooling covered second doses at about 4 or about 12 weeks. Study-level results: Most donors were white British, females outnumbered males, and clonal diversity was possibly underestimated. After the peak T cell response, and only then, were repertoires sampled.

The CDR3 totals 16 residues. The V segment lost 6 bases and the J segment 3 bases; nucleotides outside the gene matches: 6. Germline V gene sequence: CDR1 MNHEY, CDR2 SVGEGT. Concerning this clone: Its target is not known.

Sequencing used immunoSEQ multiplex PCR; TCRdb keeps in-frame clones, though not all of them. The data contain 150,000 or so clones, more than 85% of them seen just once; the ten biggest clones take up over 0.7%. J is TRBJ2-6 and V is TRBV6-2 or TRBV6-3; 9 nucleotides line up with TRBD2. The source is an adult in good health. This sample comprised peripheral blood, obtained on day 0 of AZD1222 vaccination. The CDR3 region is CASSPGLADGANVLTF. The DNA of the CDR3 is TGTGCCAGCAGCCCGGGACTAGCAGATGGGGCCAACGTCCTGACTTTC.